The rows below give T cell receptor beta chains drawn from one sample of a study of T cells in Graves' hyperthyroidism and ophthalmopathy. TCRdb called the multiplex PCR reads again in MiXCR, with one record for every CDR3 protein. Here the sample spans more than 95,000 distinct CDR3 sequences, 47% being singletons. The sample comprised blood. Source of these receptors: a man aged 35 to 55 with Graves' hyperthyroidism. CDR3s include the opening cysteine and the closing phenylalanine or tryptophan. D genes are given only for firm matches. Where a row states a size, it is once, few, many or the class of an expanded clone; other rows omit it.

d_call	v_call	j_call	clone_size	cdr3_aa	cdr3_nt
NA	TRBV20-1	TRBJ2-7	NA	CSARAFGGRSYKQYF	TGCAGTGCTAGGGCCTTTGGGGGGCGCTCCTACAAGCAGTACTTC
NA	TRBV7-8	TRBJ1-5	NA	CASGTSSQPQHF	TGTGCCAGCGGGACAAGCAGTCAGCCCCAGCACTTT
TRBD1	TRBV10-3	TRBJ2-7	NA	CAIRGDRGYHERYF	TGCGCCATCAGGGGGGACAGGGGTTACCACGAGCGGTACTTC
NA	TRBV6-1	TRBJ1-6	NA	CASSEVKGANSPLHF	TGTGCCAGCAGCGAAGTTAAGGGCGCAAATTCACCCCTCCACTTT
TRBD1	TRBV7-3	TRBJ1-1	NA	CASSLVDRSPGAFF	TGTGCCAGCAGCTTAGTGGACAGGAGCCCTGGAGCTTTCTTT
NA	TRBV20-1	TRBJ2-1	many	CSASLDNEQFF	TGCAGTGCTAGTCTTGACAATGAGCAGTTCTTC
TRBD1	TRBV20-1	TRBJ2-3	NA	CSAREGQVSAADTQYF	TGCAGTGCTAGAGAAGGACAGGTTTCGGCTGCAGATACGCAGTATTTT
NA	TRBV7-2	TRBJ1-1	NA	CASSLPEKATVNTEAFF	TGTGCCAGCAGCCTACCGGAGAAGGCGACAGTGAACACTGAAGCTTTCTTC
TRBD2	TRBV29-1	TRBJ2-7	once	CSVEAGLTYEQYF	TGTAGCGTTGAAGCGGGGCTGACCTACGAGCAGTACTTC
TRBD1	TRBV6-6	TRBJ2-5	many	CASSPRQGRETQYF	TGTGCCAGCAGCCCTAGACAGGGAAGAGAGACCCAGTACTTC
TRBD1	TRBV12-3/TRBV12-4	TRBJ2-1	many	CASNGQGPNPSYNEQFF	TGTGCCAGCAATGGACAGGGTCCAAACCCCTCCTACAATGAGCAGTTCTTC
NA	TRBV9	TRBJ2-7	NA	CASSVTTARNSLSSYEQYF	TGTGCCAGCAGCGTAACTACTGCCCGGAACAGCCTAAGCTCCTACGAGCAGTACTTC
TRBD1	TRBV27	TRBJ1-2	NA	CASSPRGGDLGF	TGTGCCAGCAGTCCCAGGGGGGGGGACCTTGGGTTT
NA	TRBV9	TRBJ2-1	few	CASSQGAGPYNEQFF	TGTGCCAGCAGCCAAGGGGCGGGCCCCTACAATGAGCAGTTCTTC
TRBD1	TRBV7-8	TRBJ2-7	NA	CASSRARDRVGEQYF	TGTGCCAGCAGTCGGGCCCGGGACAGGGTAGGGGAGCAGTACTTC
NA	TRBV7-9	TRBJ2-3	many	CASSTGTDNTDTQYF	TGTGCCAGCAGCACTGGGACGGATAACACAGATACGCAGTATTTT
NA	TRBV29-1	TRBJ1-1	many	CSVSPATGMIMNTEAFF	TGCAGCGTTTCCCCCGCAACAGGGATGATTATGAACACTGAAGCTTTCTTT
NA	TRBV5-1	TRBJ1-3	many	CASSMQGSGNTIYF	TGCGCCAGCAGCATGCAGGGCTCTGGAAACACCATATATTTT
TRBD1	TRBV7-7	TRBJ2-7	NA	CASSLRDSYERYF	TGTGCTAGCAGCCTCCGGGACAGCTACGAGCGGTACTTC
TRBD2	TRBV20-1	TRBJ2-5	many	CSASSGGPWETQYF	TGCAGTGCGAGTAGCGGGGGGCCCTGGGAGACCCAGTACTTC
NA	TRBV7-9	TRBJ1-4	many	CASSLANDKLFF	TGTGCCAGCAGCTTAGCGAACGATAAACTGTTTTTT
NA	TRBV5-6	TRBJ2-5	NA	CASSLRGGTQETQYF	TGTGCCAGCAGCTTGAGGGGGGGCACACAAGAGACCCAGTACTTC
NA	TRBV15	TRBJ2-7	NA	CATSEGATYEQYF	TGTGCCACCAGCGAAGGGGCTACCTACGAGCAGTACTTC
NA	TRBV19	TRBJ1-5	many	CASSKLILNQPQHF	TGTGCCAGTAGCAAACTCATCCTTAATCAGCCCCAGCATTTT
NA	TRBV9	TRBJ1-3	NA	CASSVLYNTIYF	TGTGCCAGCAGCGTTTTATATAACACCATATATTTT